This T cell receptor (beta chain) was identified in a study of CD8 T cells in Susac syndrome. Overall study: Each patient with Susac syndrome, at the time of blood draw, was therapy-naive, on corticosteroids, or on intravenous immunoglobulin alone. Study-level points and caveats: CD4+ T cell repertoires in Susac syndrome lacked clonal expansion.

Germline-derived CDR1 and CDR2 are SGHTA and FQGTGA. This CDR3 is built from 17 residues. The ends lost 5 bases at V and 4 bases at J; junction bases unmatched: 6. Concerning this clonotype itself: Its cognate antigen is unknown.

cDNA came from around 0.5 to 1 ug RNA primed by random hexamers. By means of immunoSEQ multiplex PCR, TCR beta CDR3 spanning 54 Vbeta and 13 Jbeta underwent amplification. TCRdb re-called the immunoSEQ multiplex PCR reads with MiXCR, one entry per CDR3 protein. The sample includes some 250,000 distinct CDR3 sequences, less than 96% of them seen just once. Sequenced: CD4+ T cells from PBMCs. The source of this sequence is a human donor with Susac syndrome. V and J are TRBV7-3 and TRBJ2-3; 16 nucleotides line up with TRBD2. Here the CDR3 reads CASSHPGLAGGPDTQYF. The CDR3 DNA is TGTGCCAGCAGCCACCCGGGACTAGCGGGAGGGCCAGATACGCAGTATTTT.